This record looks at one TCR beta chain sequence and its context. Its antigen is not identified. Losses at the gene ends were 2 bases for V and 6 bases for J; bases not matched to a gene: 4. The CDR3 loop spans 14 amino acids. CDR1 is LNHDA, CDR2 SQIVND, per germline (reference sequence). This entry comes from a study of T cell responses to AZD1222 COVID-19 vaccine. Overall study findings and caveats: Two AZD1222 administrations were followed by greater Spike-specific TCR breadth and depth. It was only after the peak T cell response that any repertoires were sampled.

TCRdb's table, derived via immunoSEQ multiplex PCR, lists solely in-frame clones and lacks some. The data contain some 160,000 clones, roughly 86% of them singletons. The chain recombines TRBV19 with TRBJ2-7; 10 bases are a match to TRBD2. Sequencing used peripheral blood, obtained on day 0 of AZD1222 vaccination. This TCR came from an adult in good health. CDR3 nucleotides: TGTGCCAGTAGTATACTAGCGGGAGATGTCGAGCAGTACTTC. Amino acids: CASSILAGDVEQYF.